Shown below are 29 T cell receptor beta chains from a single sample sequenced in a study of early T cells in non-severe SARS-CoV-2 infection. A single record per CDR3 protein comes from TCRdb applying MiXCR to the 5' RACE reads. Found here are roughly 110,000 distinct CDR3 sequences, 8.5% to 14% of them singletons; the top ten hold roughly 7.1%. Sequences were obtained from whole blood. The receptor set was obtained from an adult who was a healthcare worker with PCR-confirmed SARS-CoV-2 infection or an uninfected control (not recorded which).

The chain carries TRBV5-1 and TRBJ2-1, with unresolved D. V was trimmed by 2 bases and J by 0 bases, leaving 6 bases between them. Germline values: CDR1 SGHRS, CDR2 YFSETQ. This CDR3 is built from 14 residues. The CDR3 nucleotides are TGCGCCAGCAGCTTAAGCAGCTCCTACAATGAGCAGTTCTTC. Its translation: CASSLSSSYNEQFF. Filled out from reference TRBV5-1 and TRBJ2-1, the complete variable domain reads KAGVTQTPRYLIKTRGQQVTLSCSPISGHRSVSWYQQTPGQGLQFLFEYFSETQRNKGNFPGRFSGRQFSNSRSEMNVSTLELGDSALYLCASSLSSSYNEQFFGPGTRLTVL.

DNA for the CDR3: TGCGCCAGCAGTGAGTCGAGGCAGCCCCAGCATTTT. It translates to CASSESRQPQHF. The chain combines TRBV10-2 with TRBJ1-5; D remains unclear. Germline V gene sequence: CDR1 WSHSY, CDR2 SAAADI. Trimming cost V 0 bases and J 7 bases, with 4 bases left between them. The CDR3 is 12 residues long.

This clonotype was seen more than once but under ten times. The chain has TRBV20-1 and TRBJ2-1, with D perhaps being TRBD1 or TRBD2 (6 bases each). The CDR3 length is 17 residues. Germline lookup yields CDR1 DFQATT and CDR2 SNEGSKA (reference sequence). The V and J ends lost 6 bases and 5 bases respectively, with 26 bases between them. As DNA, the CDR3 is TGCAGTGCCGCTAGTTGGCAAGGGGGAGGTAGGCACAATGAGCAGTTCTTC. Translated: CSAASWQGGGRHNEQFF.

This clonotype was observed once. J is TRBJ2-3 and V is TRBV28; no clear D gene. The germline V and J ends were trimmed by 6 bases and 2 bases, with 18 bases remaining between them. The CDR3 sequence is 16 residues long. Per germline, CDR1 MDHEN and CDR2 SYDVKM. In nucleotides, the CDR3 is TGTGCCAGCAGACCCCCGGCCTACCGAGACACAGATACGCAGTATTTT. It yields the protein CASRPPAYRDTDTQYF.

This clonotype was detected a few times. The chain uses TRBV5-6 and TRBJ1-2; perhaps TRBD1 as D (6 bases). V lost 2 bases to trimming and J lost 3 bases, with 11 bases between them. Germline CDR1 SGHDT, CDR2 YYEEEE. This CDR3 spans 14 amino acids. The CDR3, as DNA: TGTGCCAGCAGCTTTCAGGGGAACGACTATGGCTACACCTTC. Translating gives CASSFQGNDYGYTF.

This clonotype has more than one count but fewer than ten. This chain links TRBV6-2 or TRBV6-3 with TRBJ2-7; TRBD1 aligns across 8 bases. V trimming: 6 bases; J trimming: 3 bases; junction bases outside the gene matches: 10. This CDR3 has 15 residues. Germline V lookup: CDR1 MNHEY, CDR2 SVGEGT. The CDR3 loop is CASREDRGPLYEQYF. The CDR3 DNA is TGTGCCAGCAGGGAAGACAGGGGACCTCTCTACGAGCAGTACTTC.

The genes are TRBV20-1 and TRBJ2-7; TRBD1 matches 9 bases. Germline V gene sequence: CDR1 DFQATT, CDR2 SNEGSKA (reference sequence). The CDR3 loop spans 13 amino acids. V was clipped by 4 bases and J by 4 bases; unmatched bases: 5. CDR3 residues: CSATGTGKYEQYF. DNA for the CDR3: TGCAGTGCTACCGGGACAGGGAAGTACGAGCAGTACTTC.

This clonotype was observed at least ten times. This chain links TRBV20-1 with TRBJ2-1, with TRBD2 matching 9 bases. CDR3 size: 15 residues. V shed 6 bases, J shed 12 bases, and the junction held 18 bases outside the gene matches. Germline CDR1 reads DFQATT; CDR2 reads SNEGSKA (reference sequence). CDR3 coding DNA: TGCAGTGCCCCGGGGCGGGCTAGCGGGAACATGTGGCAGTTCTTC. Amino acid sequence: CSAPGRASGNMWQFF.

The CDR3 sequence: CSATPYGNTGELFF. CDR3 nucleotides: TGCAGTGCTACTCCCTACGGAAACACCGGGGAGCTGTTTTTT. The chain couples TRBV20-1 to TRBJ2-2; D not resolved. The CDR3 runs to 14 residues. The germline V gene has CDR1 DFQATT and CDR2 SNEGSKA (reference sequence). Trimming took 4 bases from V and 2 from J, leaving 11 bases between them.

This clonotype was counted between two and nine times. This chain joins TRBV7-2 and TRBJ2-3; TRBD2 aligns across 9 bases. Germline CDR1 reads SGHTA; CDR2 reads FQGNSA. V was clipped by 2 bases and J by 5 bases; unmatched bases: 11. The length of the CDR3 is 17 residues. The CDR3 protein is CASSLRFGSGRIDTQYF. CDR3 in DNA: TGTGCCAGCAGCTTAAGGTTTGGTAGCGGGAGAATAGATACGCAGTATTTT.

V and J are TRBV7-6 and TRBJ2-7, with 7 positions matching TRBD2. CDR3 length equals 17 residues. Per the germline V gene, CDR1 is SGHVS and CDR2 is FNYEAQ. V gave up 1 base and J gave up 0 bases; unmatched junction bases: 9. This chain's CDR3 is CASSLVAGQMNSYEQYF. For the CDR3, the DNA is TGTGCCAGCAGCTTAGTAGCGGGTCAGATGAACTCCTACGAGCAGTACTTC.

This clonotype was seen a few times. This chain links TRBV7-9 with TRBJ2-3; D possibly corresponds to TRBD2 (5 bases). CDR3 length: 15 amino acids. V lost 2 bases, J lost 2 bases, and 11 bases lay in between. CDR1 SEHNR and CDR2 FQNEAQ come from the germline V gene (reference sequence). In nucleotides, the CDR3 is TGTGCCAGCAGCTTATTAGGACGGGACACAGATACGCAGTATTTT. It translates to CASSLLGRDTDTQYF.

V and J are TRBV29-1 and TRBJ2-7; D unresolved. The CDR3 contains 12 residues. V was pared by 0 bases and J by 5 bases, with 8 bases between. The germline V gene encodes CDR1 SQVTM and CDR2 ANQGSEA. CDR3 bases: TGCAGCGTTGAAGAGGAACGCGACGAGCAGTACTTC. It codes for CSVEEERDEQYF.

This clonotype was seen more than once but under ten times. This rearrangement joins TRBV27 to TRBJ2-3, with D perhaps matching TRBD2 (5 bases). Between the trimmed V and J ends, which lost 4 bases and 2 bases, there was a span of 22 bases. CDR1 is MNHEY and CDR2 is SMNVEV in the germline V gene (reference sequence). This CDR3 has 18 amino acids. CDR3 bases: TGTGCCAGCAGTTCAAACCCAGCGGAGACTTCCTTCACAGATACGCAGTATTTT. Translated: CASSSNPAETSFTDTQYF.

This clonotype was counted many times. The gene calls are TRBV20-1 and TRBJ2-3; 7 bases match TRBD2. The CDR3 has 13 residues. The ends lost 4 bases at V and 5 bases at J; junction bases unmatched: 6. The germline V gene has CDR1 DFQATT and CDR2 SNEGSKA (reference sequence). In DNA form, the CDR3 reads TGCAGTGCTACTAGCGGAAGTGGAGATACGCAGTATTTT. Encoded protein: CSATSGSGDTQYF.

This clonotype was observed at least ten times. The chain uses TRBV5-1 and TRBJ2-5, with TRBD1 matching over 7 bases. CDR1 and CDR2 (germline): SGHRS, YFSETQ. The CDR3 runs 14 residues. The ends lost 3 bases at V and 2 bases at J; junction bases unmatched: 4. CDR3 coding DNA: TGCGCCAGCAGCTCACAGGGGAAACAAGAGACCCAGTACTTC. This codes for CASSSQGKQETQYF.

This clonotype was found a few times. The chain is built from TRBV12-3 or TRBV12-4 and TRBJ1-6, with 11 bases identical to TRBD1. The CDR3 spans 15 residues. The V segment lost 6 bases and the J segment 9 bases; nucleotides outside the gene matches: 7. In DNA, the CDR3 is TGTGCCAGCAGCAACATGGACAGGGGGCTTTCACCCCTCCACTTT. Translating it yields CASSNMDRGLSPLHF.

This clonotype was recorded only once. This may stem from a read error, because a much larger clone lies one nucleotide away. This chain connects TRBV4-3 to TRBJ2-1; D is uncertain. V lost 1 base and J lost 6, with 19 bases in between. The CDR3 covers 17 residues. Per germline, CDR1 LGHNA and CDR2 YSLEER. The CDR3 loop is CASSQGRSDGLSNEQFF. In nucleotides, the CDR3 is TGCGCCAGCAGCCAAGGTCGATCGGACGGGTTGTCCAATGAGCAGTTCTTC.

This clonotype was picked up a small number of times. The CDR3 protein is CASSYVSGGETQYF. CDR3 DNA sequence: TGTGCCAGCAGTTACGTTTCGGGGGGAGAGACCCAGTACTTC. V usage is TRBV6-6 and J usage is TRBJ2-5, with 7 bases fitting TRBD2. The junction had 4 bases not matched to a gene; V was cut back by 2 bases and J by 4 bases. CDR1 is MNHNY and CDR2 is SVGAGI in the germline V gene (reference sequence). CDR3 size: 14 residues.

The table lists this clonotype with many counts. The CDR3 loop reads CASSDSARDTQYF. Written as DNA, the CDR3 is TGCGCCAGCAGTGACAGCGCGAGAGATACGCAGTATTTT. V usage is TRBV10-1 and J usage is TRBJ2-3; D ambiguous. The V end lost 3 bases, the J end lost 5 bases, and 9 bases lay between the germline ends. This CDR3 contains 13 residues. The V gene's germline CDR1 is WNHNN and CDR2 SYGVQD (reference sequence).

This chain joins TRBV7-3 and TRBJ2-2, with D perhaps matching TRBD1 or TRBD2 (5 bases each). This CDR3 spans 18 amino acids. V was trimmed by 2 bases and J by 3 bases, leaving 19 bases between them. Germline CDR1 is SGHTA and CDR2 is FQGTGA. CDR3 in DNA: TGTGCCAGCAGCTTAGGGGAGACAGTTCCCTTTGACACCGGGGAGCTGTTTTTT. This translates into CASSLGETVPFDTGELFF.

This clonotype appeared a few times. The chain uses TRBV7-6 and TRBJ2-3, with D possibly TRBD2 on 6 matching bases. In germline, CDR1 is SGHVS, CDR2 FNYEAQ. The CDR3 sequence is 14 residues long. V was shortened by 6 bases and J by 4 bases, with 14 bases between the two germline ends. Written as DNA, the CDR3 is TGTGCCAGCAGTCGAGCACGGGAGTCAGATACGCAGTATTTT. This translates into CASSRARESDTQYF.

This clonotype was counted many times. J is TRBJ2-1 and V is TRBV3-1, with 15 bases that match TRBD2. CDR3 size: 20 residues. The germline V gene has CDR1 LGHDT and CDR2 YNNKEL (reference sequence). Germline trimming cut 1 base from V and 5 bases from J; bases unmatched to any gene: 12. The CDR3 here is CASSQAPGTSGRRAHNEQFF. The CDR3 DNA reads TGTGCCAGCAGCCAAGCCCCCGGGACTAGCGGGAGGCGGGCCCACAATGAGCAGTTCTTC.

In this sample, this clonotype turned up many times. The chain couples TRBV4-3 to TRBJ2-7; D not certain. The CDR3 totals 14 residues. CDR1 is LGHNA, CDR2 YSLEER, per germline. The V end lost 0 bases, the J end lost 2 bases, and 8 bases lay between the germline ends. The CDR3 region is CASSQEASTYEQYF. CDR3 nucleotide sequence: TGCGCCAGCAGCCAAGAGGCCAGCACCTACGAGCAGTACTTC.

This clonotype was recorded at least ten times. The chain has TRBV6-4 and TRBJ2-1; 7 nucleotides line up with TRBD2. CDR3 length: 15 residues. Per germline, CDR1 MRHNA and CDR2 SNTAGT. Trimming took 3 bases from V and 0 from J; bases not matched to a gene: 2. As DNA, the CDR3 is TGTGCCAGCAGTGAAATAGCGGGCTCCTACAATGAGCAGTTCTTC. Translating it yields CASSEIAGSYNEQFF.

This clonotype has more than one count but fewer than ten. The chain has TRBV6-2 or TRBV6-3 and TRBJ2-5; possibly TRBD2 for D (6 bases). Trimming pared 7 bases from V and 5 bases from J, leaving 20 bases between. CDR1 and CDR2 (germline): MNHEY, SVGEGT. There are 15 residues in the CDR3. The CDR3: CASISLSGRQETQYF. CDR3 nucleotides: TGTGCCAGCATCTCCCTGTCAGGGAGGCAGGAGACCCAGTACTTC.

This clonotype was counted only a few times. The chain couples TRBV29-1 to TRBJ2-7; maybe TRBD1 (6 bases). With 4 bases removed from V and 3 bases from J, the gap between germline ends came to 13 bases. The CDR3 spans 13 residues. Germline loops: CDR1 SQVTM, CDR2 ANQGSEA. The CDR3 DNA reads as TGCAGCGTTGGCGCAGGGGCTGACTACGAGCAGTACTTC. Its translation is CSVGAGADYEQYF.

This clonotype was seen at least ten times. The rearrangement links TRBV11-2 to TRBJ2-5; D remains ambiguous. The V gene lost 4 bases and the J gene lost 0 bases, with 12 bases spanning the gap. Looked up from germline, CDR1 is SGHAT and CDR2 is FQNNGV. The CDR3 runs to 15 residues. CDR3 region: CASSSRGYYQETQYF. The CDR3 nucleotides read TGTGCCAGCAGCTCACGAGGATACTACCAAGAGACCCAGTACTTC.

The chain joins TRBV12-3 or TRBV12-4 to TRBJ2-7; TRBD2 matches at 9 bases. After removal of 3 bases from V and 4 bases from J, the junction contained 4 bases not matched to a gene. The CDR3 length is 14 residues. CDR3 bases: TGTGCCAGCAGTTTGCGGGAGGGAGGGTACGAGCAGTACTTC. This encodes CASSLREGGYEQYF.